This TCR beta chain was identified in a study of blood T cell repertoires in COVID-19. Clones were read by immunoSEQ multiplex PCR, and TCRdb kept only the in-frame ones, dropping some. The data show a few hundred thousand clones, with over 70% seen just once and around 5% held by the top ten. This CDR3 has 18 residues. V was pared by 0 bases and J by 2 bases, with 14 bases between. The V gene's germline CDR1 is SGHDN and CDR2 FVKESK. Resolution of symptoms, clearance, or two negative PCRs was present in recovered Cohort 3 donors. The chain recombines TRBV14 with TRBJ1-6, with D perhaps matching TRBD1 (5 bases). The TCR sequence derives from a man aged 25 to 40 who had recovered from COVID-19. The sequenced sample was PBMCs or T cells enriched from blood (not recorded which). The CDR3 protein is CASSQEWGRTPYNSPLHF. Written as DNA, the CDR3 is TGTGCCAGCAGCCAAGAATGGGGCAGAACCCCCTATAATTCACCCCTCCACTTT.